This TCR beta chain was retrieved from a study of breast tumors, draining lymph nodes, adjacent tissues. This clonotype counts as medium-sized. Breast cancer patients provided tissue from their axillary draining lymph nodes. The CDR3 loop spans 14 amino acids. V shed 1 base and J shed 5 bases, with 8 bases lying between them. CDR1 and CDR2 (germline): SNHLY, FYNNEI. TCRdb called the multiplex PCR reads again in MiXCR, with one record for every CDR3 protein. The sample records 200,000 or so distinct CDR3 sequences, 31% being singletons. The sequence was obtained from a female donor with breast cancer. Some clones in this sample may be carry-over from other donors' samples. The specimen sequenced was axillary lymph node tissue. The chain couples TRBV2 to TRBJ2-2; D not certain. CDR3: CASSEVRVTGELFF. Written as DNA, the CDR3 is TGTGCCAGCAGTGAAGTTAGAGTAACCGGGGAGCTGTTTTTT.